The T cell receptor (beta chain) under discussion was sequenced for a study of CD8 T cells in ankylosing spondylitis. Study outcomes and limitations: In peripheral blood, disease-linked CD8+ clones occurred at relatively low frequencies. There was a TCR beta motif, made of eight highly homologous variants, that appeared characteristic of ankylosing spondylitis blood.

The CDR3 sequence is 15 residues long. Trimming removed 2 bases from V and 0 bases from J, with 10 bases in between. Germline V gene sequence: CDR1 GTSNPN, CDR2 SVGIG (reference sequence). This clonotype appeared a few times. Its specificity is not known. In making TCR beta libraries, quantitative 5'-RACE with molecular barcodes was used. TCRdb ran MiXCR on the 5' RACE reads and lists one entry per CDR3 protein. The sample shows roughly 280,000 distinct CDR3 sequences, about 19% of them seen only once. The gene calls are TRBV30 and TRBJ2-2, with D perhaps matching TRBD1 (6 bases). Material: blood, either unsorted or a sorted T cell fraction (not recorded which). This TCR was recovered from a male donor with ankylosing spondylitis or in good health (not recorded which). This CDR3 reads CAWSTGFANTGELFF. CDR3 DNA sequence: TGTGCCTGGAGTACAGGGTTCGCGAACACCGGGGAGCTGTTTTTT.